This record looks at one TCR beta chain sequence and its context. This sample was taken from a study of T cell changes during pregnancy in multiple sclerosis. Germline CDR1 LGHNA, CDR2 YSLEER. The V and J ends lost 4 bases and 2 bases, in that order; junction bases with no gene match: 11. The CDR3 runs to 18 residues. This table comes from immunoSEQ multiplex PCR, and its TCRdb copy is limited to in-frame clones, with some not included. This table holds 19,000 or so clones, 88% found once. This sequence joins TRBV4-3 and TRBJ2-3, with 11 positions matching TRBD2. The sequence came from a female donor in good health, enrolled as a control in a pregnancy study. Specimen: CD4+ T cells from peripheral blood mononuclear cells, collected in the first trimester of pregnancy. CDR3 protein: CASSPEGVAGGNTDTQYF. The CDR3, as DNA: TGCGCCAGCAGCCCAGAGGGGGTAGCGGGGGGGAACACAGATACGCAGTATTTT.